The present TCR beta chain was sequenced within a study of cytomegalovirus exposure and HLA in healthy donors. Study-level results: CMV antigen specificity was confirmed in vitro for a few CMV-associated chains.

The data were produced by immunoSEQ multiplex PCR, yet TCRdb's version contains in-frame clones alone and is incomplete. The sample has roughly 300,000 clones, 86% seen once. The V end was cut by 0 bases, the J end by 0 bases, with 9 bases between. This CDR3 is built from 15 residues. Germline V gives CDR1 SGHTA, CDR2 FQGNSA. With respect to this clone: The antigen remains undetermined.

V and J are TRBV7-2 and TRBJ2-7, with D perhaps matching TRBD2 (6 bases). The source material was PBMCs. The sequence came from a woman aged 18 to 35 in good health and CMV-seronegative. Here the CDR3 reads CASSLASSASYEQYF. The CDR3 bases are TGTGCCAGCAGCTTAGCTTCTAGCGCCTCCTACGAGCAGTACTTC.